The 10 T cell receptor beta chains below all came from one sample that was sequenced in a study of monozygotic twins with inflammatory bowel disease. With the 5' RACE reads reprocessed, TCRdb shows one record per CDR3 protein and no DNA. The table lists a few hundred thousand distinct CDR3 sequences, with 5.5% to 6.5% in the top ten. Material for sequencing was blood. These receptors were taken from a human donor with ulcerative colitis or Crohn's disease, or a healthy co-twin of an affected twin (not recorded which).

V is TRBV7-9 and J is TRBJ2-2. This CDR3 has 16 amino acids. Germline V CDR1 and CDR2: SEHNR, FQNEAQ (reference sequence). The CDR3 is CASSLAVSQNTGELFF.

The chain couples TRBV12-3 or TRBV12-4 to TRBJ2-3. There are 16 residues in the CDR3. The chain's CDR3 is CASSSSTSASTDTQYF.

The CDR3 is CASSSPPSLLHF. The rearrangement links TRBV28 to TRBJ1-6. The CDR3 spans 12 residues. Germline values: CDR1 MDHEN, CDR2 SYDVKM.

V is TRBV3-1 and J is TRBJ1-1. This CDR3 is built from 15 residues. CDR1 is LGHDT and CDR2 is YNNKEL in the germline V gene (reference sequence). CDR3 loop: CASSQVGRGNTEAFF.

The rearrangement uses TRBV7-8 and TRBJ1-5; TCRdb's D gene call, TRBD1, goes unchecked for lack of DNA. CDR1 is SGHVS and CDR2 is FQNEAQ in the germline V gene. The CDR3 totals 15 residues. The CDR3 loop is CASSTGGAGSQPQHF.

The rearrangement links TRBV20-1 to TRBJ2-1. Germline-derived CDR1 and CDR2 are DFQATT and SNEGSKA (reference sequence). This CDR3 comprises 11 residues. This CDR3 reads CSAREMGEQFF.

The CDR3 is CSARDVWGNTDTQYF. The rearrangement joins TRBV20-1 to TRBJ2-3; there is no DNA to check the TCRdb D call of TRBD1. The CDR3 is 15 residues long. The V gene's germline CDR1 is DFQATT and CDR2 SNEGSKA (reference sequence).

The V and J genes are TRBV7-9 and TRBJ2-1; TCRdb outputs TRBD2, but without DNA this stays unchecked. CDR3 size: 15 residues. Germline CDR1 reads SEHNR; CDR2 reads FQNEAQ (reference sequence). CDR3 amino acids: CASSPRDYGTNEQFF.

The rearrangement joins TRBV12-3 or TRBV12-4 to TRBJ1-5; the D call from TCRdb, TRBD1, cannot be confirmed without DNA. The CDR3 totals 12 residues. The CDR3 is CASSWGDQPQHF.

The chain joins TRBV28 to TRBJ2-7; the TCRdb D gene call, TRBD2, has no DNA to confirm it. The CDR3 totals 13 residues. The V gene's germline CDR1 is MDHEN and CDR2 SYDVKM. The CDR3 loop is CASSRTRGGEQYF.